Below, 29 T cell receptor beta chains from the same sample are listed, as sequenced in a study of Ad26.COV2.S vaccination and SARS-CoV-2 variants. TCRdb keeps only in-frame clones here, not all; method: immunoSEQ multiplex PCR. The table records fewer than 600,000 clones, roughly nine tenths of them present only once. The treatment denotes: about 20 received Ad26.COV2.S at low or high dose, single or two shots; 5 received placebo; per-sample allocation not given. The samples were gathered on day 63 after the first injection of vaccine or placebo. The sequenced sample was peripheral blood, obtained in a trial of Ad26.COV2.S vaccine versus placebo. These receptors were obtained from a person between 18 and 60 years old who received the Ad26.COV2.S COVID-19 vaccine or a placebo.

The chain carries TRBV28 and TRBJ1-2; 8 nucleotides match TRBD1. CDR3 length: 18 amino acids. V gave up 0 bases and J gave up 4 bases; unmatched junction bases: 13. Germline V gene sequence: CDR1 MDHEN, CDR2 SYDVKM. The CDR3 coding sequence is TGTGCCAGCAGTTTATGGAGTCTCGAACAGGGGGTGAGCTATGGCTACACCTTC. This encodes CASSLWSLEQGVSYGYTF.

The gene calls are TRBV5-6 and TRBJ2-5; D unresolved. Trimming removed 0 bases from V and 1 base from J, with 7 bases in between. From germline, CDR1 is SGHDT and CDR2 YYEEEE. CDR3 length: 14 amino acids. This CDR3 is CASSLVASQETQYF. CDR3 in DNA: TGTGCCAGCAGCTTGGTGGCCAGCCAAGAGACCCAGTACTTC.

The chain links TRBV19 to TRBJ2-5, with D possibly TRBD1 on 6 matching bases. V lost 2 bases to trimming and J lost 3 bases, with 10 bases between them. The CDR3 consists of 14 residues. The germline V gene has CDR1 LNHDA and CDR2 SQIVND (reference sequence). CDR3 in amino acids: CASSITGFKETQYF. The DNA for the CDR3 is TGTGCCAGTAGTATAACAGGGTTCAAAGAGACCCAGTACTTC.

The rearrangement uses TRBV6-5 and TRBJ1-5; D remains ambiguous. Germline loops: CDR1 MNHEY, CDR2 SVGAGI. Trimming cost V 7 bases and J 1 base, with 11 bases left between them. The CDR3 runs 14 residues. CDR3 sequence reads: CASTEGWSNQPQHF. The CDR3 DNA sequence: TGTGCCAGCACGGAGGGCTGGAGCAATCAGCCCCAGCATTTT.

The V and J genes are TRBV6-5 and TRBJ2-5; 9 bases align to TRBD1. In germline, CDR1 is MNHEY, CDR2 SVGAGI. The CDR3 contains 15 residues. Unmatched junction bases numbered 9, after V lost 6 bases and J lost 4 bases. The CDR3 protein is CASSMGQGGGETQYF. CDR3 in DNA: TGTGCCAGCAGCATGGGACAGGGTGGTGGAGAGACCCAGTACTTC.

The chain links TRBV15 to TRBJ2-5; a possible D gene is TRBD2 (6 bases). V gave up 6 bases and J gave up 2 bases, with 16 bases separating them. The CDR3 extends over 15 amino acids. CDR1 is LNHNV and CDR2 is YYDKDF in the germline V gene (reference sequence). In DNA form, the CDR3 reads TGTGCCACCAGTCAGAACAGCGGGCAACAAGAGACCCAGTACTTC. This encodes CATSQNSGQQETQYF.

CDR3 amino acids: CASSQTPTAINEKLFF. CDR3 in DNA: TGTGCCAGCAGCCAAACCCCGACAGCCATTAATGAAAAACTGTTTTTT. V and J are TRBV4-2 and TRBJ1-4; D possibly corresponds to TRBD1 (5 bases). This CDR3 contains 16 residues. V was clipped by 2 bases and J by 4 bases, with 14 bases between them. Germline values: CDR1 LGHNA, CDR2 YNFKEQ.

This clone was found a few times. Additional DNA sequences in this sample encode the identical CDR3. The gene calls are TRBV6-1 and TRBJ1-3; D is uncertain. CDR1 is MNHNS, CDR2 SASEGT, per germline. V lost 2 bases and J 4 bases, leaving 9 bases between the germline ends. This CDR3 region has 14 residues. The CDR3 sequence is CASSERTEGNTIYF. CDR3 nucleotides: TGTGCCAGCAGTGAACGGACGGAGGGAAACACCATATATTTT.

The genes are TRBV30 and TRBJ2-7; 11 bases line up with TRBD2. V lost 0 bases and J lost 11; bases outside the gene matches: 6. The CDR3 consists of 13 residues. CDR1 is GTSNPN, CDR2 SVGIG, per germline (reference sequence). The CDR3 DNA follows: TGTGCCTGGAGTGTAACTAGCGGGAGCGCCGAGTACTTC. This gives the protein CAWSVTSGSAEYF.

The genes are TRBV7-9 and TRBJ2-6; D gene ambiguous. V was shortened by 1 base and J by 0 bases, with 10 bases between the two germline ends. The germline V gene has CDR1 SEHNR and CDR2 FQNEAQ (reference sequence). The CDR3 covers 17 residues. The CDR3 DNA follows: TGTGCCAGCAGCTTAGGCGCCGGAGTCTCTGGGGCCAACGTCCTGACTTTC. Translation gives CASSLGAGVSGANVLTF.

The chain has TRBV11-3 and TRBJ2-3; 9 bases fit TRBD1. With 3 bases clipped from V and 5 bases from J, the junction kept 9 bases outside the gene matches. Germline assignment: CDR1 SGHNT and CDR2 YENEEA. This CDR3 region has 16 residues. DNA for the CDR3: TGTGCCAGCAGCTTGGGTCTACAGGGGGCCATAGATACGCAGTATTTT. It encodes CASSLGLQGAIDTQYF.

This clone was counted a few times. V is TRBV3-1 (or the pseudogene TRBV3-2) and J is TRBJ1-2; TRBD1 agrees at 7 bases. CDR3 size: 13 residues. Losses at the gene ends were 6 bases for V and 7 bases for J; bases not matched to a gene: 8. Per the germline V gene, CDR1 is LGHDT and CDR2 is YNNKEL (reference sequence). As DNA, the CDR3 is TGTGCCAGCAGACACCCCGACAGGGTTGGCTACACCTTC. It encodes CASRHPDRVGYTF.

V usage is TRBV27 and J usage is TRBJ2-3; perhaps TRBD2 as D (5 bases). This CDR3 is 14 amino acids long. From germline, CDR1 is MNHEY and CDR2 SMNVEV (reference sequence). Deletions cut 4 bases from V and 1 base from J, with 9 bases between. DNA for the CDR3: TGTGCCAGCAGTTCGGGAAGACGCACAGATACGCAGTATTTT. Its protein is CASSSGRRTDTQYF.

The CDR3 DNA reads TGTGCCAGCAGTGAGACCGTCTACGAGCAGTACTTC. Encoded protein: CASSETVYEQYF. J is TRBJ2-7 and V is TRBV2; no firm D call. This CDR3 has 12 amino acids. Germline V gene lookup returns CDR1 SNHLY and CDR2 FYNNEI. The germline V and J ends were trimmed by 3 bases and 3 bases, with 6 bases remaining between them.

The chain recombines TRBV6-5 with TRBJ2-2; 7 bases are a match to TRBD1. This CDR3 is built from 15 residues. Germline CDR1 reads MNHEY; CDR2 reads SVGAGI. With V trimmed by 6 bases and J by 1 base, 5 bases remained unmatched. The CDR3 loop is CASSRDSLNTGELFF. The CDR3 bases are TGTGCCAGCAGCCGGGACAGTCTGAACACCGGGGAGCTGTTTTTT.

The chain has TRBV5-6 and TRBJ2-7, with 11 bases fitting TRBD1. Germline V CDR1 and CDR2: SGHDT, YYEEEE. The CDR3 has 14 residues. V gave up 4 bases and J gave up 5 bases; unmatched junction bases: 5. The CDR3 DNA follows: TGTGCCAGCAGCCTCCGGGACAGGGGGGACGAGCAGTACTTC. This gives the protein CASSLRDRGDEQYF.

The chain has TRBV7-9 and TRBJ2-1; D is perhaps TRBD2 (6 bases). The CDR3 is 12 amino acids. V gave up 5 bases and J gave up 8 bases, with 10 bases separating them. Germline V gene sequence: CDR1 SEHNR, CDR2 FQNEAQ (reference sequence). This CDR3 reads CASSPRGYEQFF. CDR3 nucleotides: TGTGCCAGCAGCCCACGGGGGTATGAGCAGTTCTTC.

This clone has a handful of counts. CDR3 coding DNA: TGTGCCAGCAGTTACGGCGACGGAACCTACGAGCAGTACTTC. Its translation is CASSYGDGTYEQYF. V gene TRBV6-5 combines with J gene TRBJ2-7, with D unclear. The CDR3 runs to 14 residues. Germline CDR1 MNHEY, CDR2 SVGAGI. Trimming pared 2 bases from V and 2 bases from J, leaving 10 bases between.

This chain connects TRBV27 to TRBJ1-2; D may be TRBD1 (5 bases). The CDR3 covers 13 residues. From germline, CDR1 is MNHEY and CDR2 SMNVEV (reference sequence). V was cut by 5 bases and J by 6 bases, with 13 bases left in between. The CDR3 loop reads CASSARDGDGYTF. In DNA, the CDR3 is TGTGCCAGCAGTGCGCGGGACGGGGATGGCTACACCTTC.

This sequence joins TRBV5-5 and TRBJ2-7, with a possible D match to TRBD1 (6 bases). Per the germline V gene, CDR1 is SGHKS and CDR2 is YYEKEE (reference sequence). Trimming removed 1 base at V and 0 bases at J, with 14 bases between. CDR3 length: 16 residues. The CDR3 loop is CASSLFDTGSSYEQYF. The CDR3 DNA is TGTGCCAGCAGCTTGTTTGATACAGGGAGCTCCTACGAGCAGTACTTC.

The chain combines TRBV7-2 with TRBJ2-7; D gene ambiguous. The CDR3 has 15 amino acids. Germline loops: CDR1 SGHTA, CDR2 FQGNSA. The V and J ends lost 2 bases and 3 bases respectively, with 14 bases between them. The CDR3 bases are TGTGCCAGCAGCTTAAGACCGGGTTACCTCTACGAGCAGTACTTC. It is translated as CASSLRPGYLYEQYF.

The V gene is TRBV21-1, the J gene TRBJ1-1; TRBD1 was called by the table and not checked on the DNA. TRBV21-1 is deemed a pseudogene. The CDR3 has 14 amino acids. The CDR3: CASSMSHPNTEAFF. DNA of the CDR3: TGTGCCAGCAGCATGTCACACCCGAACACTGAAGCTTTCTTT.

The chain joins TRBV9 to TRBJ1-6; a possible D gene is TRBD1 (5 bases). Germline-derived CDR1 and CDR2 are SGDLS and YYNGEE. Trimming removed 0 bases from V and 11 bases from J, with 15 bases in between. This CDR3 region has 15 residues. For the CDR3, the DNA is TGTGCCAGCAGCGTAGGAAGTGCCGGGGCGGCACCCCTCCACTTT. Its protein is CASSVGSAGAAPLHF.

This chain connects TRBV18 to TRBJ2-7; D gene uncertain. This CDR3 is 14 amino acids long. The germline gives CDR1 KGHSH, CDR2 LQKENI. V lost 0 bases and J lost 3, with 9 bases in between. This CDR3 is CASSPPYSIYEQYF. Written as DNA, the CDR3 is TGTGCCAGCTCACCACCGTACAGCATCTACGAGCAGTACTTC.

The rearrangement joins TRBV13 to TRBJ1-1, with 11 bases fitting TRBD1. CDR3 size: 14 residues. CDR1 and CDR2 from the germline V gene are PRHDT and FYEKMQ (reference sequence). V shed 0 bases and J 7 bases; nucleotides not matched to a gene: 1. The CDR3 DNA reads TGTGCCAGCAGCTTAGGGGACAGGGGGCTTGAAGCTTTCTTT. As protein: CASSLGDRGLEAFF.

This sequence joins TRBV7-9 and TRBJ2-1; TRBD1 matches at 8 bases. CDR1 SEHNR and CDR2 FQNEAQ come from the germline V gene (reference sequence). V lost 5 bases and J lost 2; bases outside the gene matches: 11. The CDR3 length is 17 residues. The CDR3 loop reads CASSPLVGRGPYNEQFF. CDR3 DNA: TGTGCCAGCAGCCCCTTAGTTGGCAGGGGGCCCTACAATGAGCAGTTCTTC.

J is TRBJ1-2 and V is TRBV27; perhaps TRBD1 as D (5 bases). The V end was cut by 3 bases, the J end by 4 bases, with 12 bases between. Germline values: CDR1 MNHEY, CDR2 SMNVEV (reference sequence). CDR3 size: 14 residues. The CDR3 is CASSFRDGLYGYTF. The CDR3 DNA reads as TGTGCCAGCAGTTTCCGGGACGGGCTCTATGGCTACACCTTC.

The CDR3 coding sequence is TGCGCCAGCAACCCAGACAGGGGAGGTTCCAGGGAGCTGTTTTTT. Protein: CASNPDRGGSRELFF. J is TRBJ2-2 and V is TRBV10-2, with 8 positions matching TRBD1. The CDR3 has 15 amino acids. From germline, CDR1 is WSHSY and CDR2 SAAADI. Trimming at V came to 7 bases and at J to 9 bases, leaving 13 bases not matched to a gene.

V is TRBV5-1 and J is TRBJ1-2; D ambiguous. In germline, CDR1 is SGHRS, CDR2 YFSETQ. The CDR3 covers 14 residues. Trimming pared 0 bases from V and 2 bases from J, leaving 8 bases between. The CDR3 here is CASSLGAVNYGYTF. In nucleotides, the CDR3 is TGCGCCAGCAGCTTGGGGGCTGTCAACTATGGCTACACCTTC.